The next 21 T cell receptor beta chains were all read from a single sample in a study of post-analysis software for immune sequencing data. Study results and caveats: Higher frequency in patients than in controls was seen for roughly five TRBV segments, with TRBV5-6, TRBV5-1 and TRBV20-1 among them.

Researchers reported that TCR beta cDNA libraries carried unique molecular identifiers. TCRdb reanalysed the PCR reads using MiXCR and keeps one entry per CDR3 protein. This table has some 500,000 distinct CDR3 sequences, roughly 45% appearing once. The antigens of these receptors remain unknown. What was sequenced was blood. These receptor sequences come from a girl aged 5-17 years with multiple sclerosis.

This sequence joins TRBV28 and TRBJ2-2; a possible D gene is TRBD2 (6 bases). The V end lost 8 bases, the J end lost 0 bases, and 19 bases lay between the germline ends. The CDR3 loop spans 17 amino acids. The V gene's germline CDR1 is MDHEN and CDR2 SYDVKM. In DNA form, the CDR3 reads TGTGCCAGCGGCCGGTGGGGGGACCGGACGAACACCGGGGAGCTGTTTTTT. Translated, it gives CASGRWGDRTNTGELFF.

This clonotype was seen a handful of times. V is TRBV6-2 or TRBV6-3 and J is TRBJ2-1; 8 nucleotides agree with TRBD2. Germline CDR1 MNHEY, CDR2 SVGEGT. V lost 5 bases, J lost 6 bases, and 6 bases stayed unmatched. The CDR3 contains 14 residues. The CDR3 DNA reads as TGTGCCAGCAGTGCGGGAGCGGGGGCCAATGAGCAGTTCTTC. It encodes CASSAGAGANEQFF.

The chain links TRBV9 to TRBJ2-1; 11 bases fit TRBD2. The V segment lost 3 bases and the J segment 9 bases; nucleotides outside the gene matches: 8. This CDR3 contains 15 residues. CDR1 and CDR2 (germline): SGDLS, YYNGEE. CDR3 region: CASSATSGVRGEQFF. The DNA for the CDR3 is TGTGCCAGCAGCGCGACTAGCGGGGTCCGTGGTGAGCAGTTCTTC.

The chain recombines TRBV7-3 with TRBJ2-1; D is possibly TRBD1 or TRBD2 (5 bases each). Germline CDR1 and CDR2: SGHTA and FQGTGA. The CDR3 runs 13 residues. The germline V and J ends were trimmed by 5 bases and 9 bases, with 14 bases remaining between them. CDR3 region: CASSRRGQTEQFF. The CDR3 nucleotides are TGTGCCAGCAGCCGACGGGGCCAGACTGAGCAGTTCTTC.

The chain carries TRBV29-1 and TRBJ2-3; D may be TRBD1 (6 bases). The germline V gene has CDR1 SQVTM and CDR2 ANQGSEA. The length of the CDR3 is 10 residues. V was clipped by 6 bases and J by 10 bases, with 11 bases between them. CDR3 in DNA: TGCAGCGTACAGGGTAATGCGCAGTATTTT. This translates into CSVQGNAQYF.

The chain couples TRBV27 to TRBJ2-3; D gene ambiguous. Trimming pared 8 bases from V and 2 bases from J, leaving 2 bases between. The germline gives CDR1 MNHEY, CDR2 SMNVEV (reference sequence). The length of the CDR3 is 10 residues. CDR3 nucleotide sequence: TGTGCCAGCCTCACAGATACGCAGTATTTT. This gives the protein CASLTDTQYF.

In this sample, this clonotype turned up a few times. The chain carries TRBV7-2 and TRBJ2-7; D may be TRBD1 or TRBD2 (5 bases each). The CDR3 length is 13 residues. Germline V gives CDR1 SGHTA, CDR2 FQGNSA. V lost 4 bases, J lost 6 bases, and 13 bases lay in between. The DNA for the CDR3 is TGTGCCAGCAGCTCGAGGGCAGGGAGCGAGCAGTACTTC. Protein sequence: CASSSRAGSEQYF.

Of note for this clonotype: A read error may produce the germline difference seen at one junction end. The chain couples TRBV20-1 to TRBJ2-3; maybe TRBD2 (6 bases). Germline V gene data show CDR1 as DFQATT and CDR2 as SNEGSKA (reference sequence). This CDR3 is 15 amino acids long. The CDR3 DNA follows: TGCAGTGCTAGAGTCGGCGGGACGCGCACAGATACGCGGTATTTT. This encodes CSARVGGTRTDTRYF.

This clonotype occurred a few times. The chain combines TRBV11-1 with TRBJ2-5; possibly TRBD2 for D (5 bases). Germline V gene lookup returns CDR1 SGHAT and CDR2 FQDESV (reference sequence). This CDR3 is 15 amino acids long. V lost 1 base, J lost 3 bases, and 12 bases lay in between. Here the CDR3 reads CASSLGTAEEETQYF. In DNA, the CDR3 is TGTGCCAGCAGCTTAGGGACCGCGGAGGAAGAGACCCAGTACTTC.

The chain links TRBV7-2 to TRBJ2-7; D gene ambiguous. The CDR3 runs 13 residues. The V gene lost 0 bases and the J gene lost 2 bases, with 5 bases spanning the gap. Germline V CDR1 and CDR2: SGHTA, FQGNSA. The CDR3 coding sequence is TGTGCCAGCAGCTTAGCTACAGCCTACGAGCAGTACTTC. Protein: CASSLATAYEQYF.

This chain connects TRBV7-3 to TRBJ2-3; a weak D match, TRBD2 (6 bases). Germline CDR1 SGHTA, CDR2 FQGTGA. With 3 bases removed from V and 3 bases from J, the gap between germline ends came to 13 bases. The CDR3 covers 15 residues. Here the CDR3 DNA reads TGTGCCAGCAGCTTGCGGCCGGGAGAAACAGATACGCAGTATTTT. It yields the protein CASSLRPGETDTQYF.

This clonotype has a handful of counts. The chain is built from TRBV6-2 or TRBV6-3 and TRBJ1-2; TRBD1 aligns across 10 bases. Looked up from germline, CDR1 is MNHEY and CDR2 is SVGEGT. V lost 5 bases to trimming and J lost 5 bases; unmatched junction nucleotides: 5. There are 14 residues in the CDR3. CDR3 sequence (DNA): TGTGCCAGCAGTCGACAGGGGGCTTTTTATGGCTACACCTTC. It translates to CASSRQGAFYGYTF.

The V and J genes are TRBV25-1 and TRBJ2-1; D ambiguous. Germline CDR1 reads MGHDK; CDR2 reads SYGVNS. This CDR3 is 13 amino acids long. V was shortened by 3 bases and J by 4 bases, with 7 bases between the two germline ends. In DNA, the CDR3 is TGTGCCAGCAGTGACCTGGCTTACAATGAGCAGTTCTTC. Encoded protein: CASSDLAYNEQFF. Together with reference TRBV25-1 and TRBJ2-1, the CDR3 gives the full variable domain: EADIYQTPRYLVIGTGKKITLECSQTMGHDKMYWYQQDPGMELHLIHYSYGVNSTEKGDLSSESTVSRIRTEHFPLTLESARPSHTSQYLCASSDLAYNEQFFGPGTRLTVL.

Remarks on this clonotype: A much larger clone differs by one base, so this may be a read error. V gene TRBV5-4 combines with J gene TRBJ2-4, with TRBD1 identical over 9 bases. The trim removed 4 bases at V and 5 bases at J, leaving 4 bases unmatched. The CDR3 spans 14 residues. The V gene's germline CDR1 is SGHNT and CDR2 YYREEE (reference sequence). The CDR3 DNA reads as TGTGCCAGCAGCATGGGACAGGGAGAAAACATTCAGTACTTC. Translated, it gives CASSMGQGENIQYF.

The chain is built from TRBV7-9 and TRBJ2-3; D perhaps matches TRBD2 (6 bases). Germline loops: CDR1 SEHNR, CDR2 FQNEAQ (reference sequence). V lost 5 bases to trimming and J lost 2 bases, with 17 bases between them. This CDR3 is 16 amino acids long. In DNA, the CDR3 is TGTGCCAGCAGCACCGCCAAGGGGACTGACACAGATACGCAGTATTTT. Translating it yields CASSTAKGTDTDTQYF.

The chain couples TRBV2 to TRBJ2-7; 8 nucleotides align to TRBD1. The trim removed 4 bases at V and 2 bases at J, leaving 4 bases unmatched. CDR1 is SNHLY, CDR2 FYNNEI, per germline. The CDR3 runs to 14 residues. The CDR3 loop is CASSGRDRPYEQYF. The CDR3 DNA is TGTGCCAGCAGTGGGAGGGACAGGCCCTACGAGCAGTACTTC.

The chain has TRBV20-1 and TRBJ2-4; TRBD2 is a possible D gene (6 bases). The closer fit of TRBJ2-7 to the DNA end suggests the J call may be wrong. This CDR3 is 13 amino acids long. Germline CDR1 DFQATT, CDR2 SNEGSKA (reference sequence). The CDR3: CSARSREAYEQYF. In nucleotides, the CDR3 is TGCAGTGCTAGAAGCAGGGAGGCCTACGAGCAGTACTTC.

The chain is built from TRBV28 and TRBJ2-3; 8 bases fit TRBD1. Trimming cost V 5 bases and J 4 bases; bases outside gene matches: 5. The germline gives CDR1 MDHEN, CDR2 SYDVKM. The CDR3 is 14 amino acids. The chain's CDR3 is CASSGQGVSDTQYF. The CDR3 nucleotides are TGTGCCAGCAGTGGACAGGGAGTCTCAGATACGCAGTATTTT.

The CDR3 loop reads CASSSWTGRGLGQPQHF. The CDR3 DNA follows: TGTGCCAGCAGTTCCTGGACAGGCCGCGGGTTAGGGCAGCCCCAGCATTTT. The V and J genes are TRBV28 and TRBJ1-5; 7 nucleotides agree with TRBD1. Germline V gene lookup returns CDR1 MDHEN and CDR2 SYDVKM. J was trimmed by 7 bases and V by 4 bases; bases with no gene match: 16. The CDR3 runs 17 residues.

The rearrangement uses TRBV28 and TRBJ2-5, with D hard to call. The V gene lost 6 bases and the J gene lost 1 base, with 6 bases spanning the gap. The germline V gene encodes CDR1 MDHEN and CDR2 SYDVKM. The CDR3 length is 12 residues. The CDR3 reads CASSRIQETQYF. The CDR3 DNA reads TGTGCCAGCAGCCGGATCCAAGAGACCCAGTACTTC.

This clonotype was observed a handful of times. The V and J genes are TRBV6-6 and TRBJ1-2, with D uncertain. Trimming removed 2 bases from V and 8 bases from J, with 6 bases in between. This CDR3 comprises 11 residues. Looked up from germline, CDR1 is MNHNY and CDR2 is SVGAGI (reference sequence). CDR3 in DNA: TGTGCCAGCAGTTACCGTGAGGGCTACACCTTC. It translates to CASSYREGYTF.